The next 7 T cell receptor beta chains were all read from a single sample in a study of blood T cell repertoires in COVID-19. Clones were sequenced by immunoSEQ multiplex PCR, and TCRdb holds only the in-frame ones, with some missing. The sample contains about 120,000 clones, 85% of which appear only once. Sequenced input: peripheral blood. All receptors derive from a man between 35 and 55 years old with acute or convalescent COVID-19.

In its sample, this clone was seen once. The chain is built from TRBV5-8 and TRBJ2-4, with D possibly being TRBD1 (6 bases). Trimming removed 3 bases at V and 0 bases at J, with 22 bases between. Germline lookup yields CDR1 SGHTS and CDR2 YDEGEE. This CDR3 has 19 amino acids. As DNA, the CDR3 is TGTGCCAGCAGCTCGACGCTCCTAGACAGGCCTATAGCCAAAAACATTCAGTACTTC. Translation: CASSSTLLDRPIAKNIQYF.

V gene TRBV5-1 combines with J gene TRBJ2-7, with a weak D call TRBD2 (5 bases). Trimming stripped 4 bases from V and 0 bases from J, with 20 bases between. Per the germline V gene, CDR1 is SGHRS and CDR2 is YFSETQ. The CDR3 is made up of 17 amino acids. The CDR3 sequence: CASSPFMAGGGSYEQYF. CDR3 nucleotide sequence: TGCGCCAGCAGCCCCTTTATGGCGGGCGGTGGCTCCTACGAGCAGTACTTC.

This clone has just a few counts. V and J are TRBV24-1 and TRBJ2-3; D is uncertain. The CDR3 sequence is 16 residues long. Germline loops: CDR1 KGHDR, CDR2 SFDVKD. The V end was cut by 0 bases, the J end by 1 base, with 10 bases between. CDR3 sequence reads: CATSDLKFGGTDTQYF. Written as DNA, the CDR3 is TGTGCCACCAGTGATTTGAAGTTTGGAGGCACAGATACGCAGTATTTT.

This sequence joins TRBV3-1 (or the pseudogene TRBV3-2) and TRBJ2-3; possible D gene TRBD2, 7 bases. Germline-derived CDR1 and CDR2 are LGHDT and YNNKEL (reference sequence). V gave up 0 bases and J gave up 7 bases, with 17 bases separating them. The CDR3 extends over 16 amino acids. CDR3: CASSQDSGGHKNTQYF. CDR3 DNA sequence: TGTGCCAGCAGCCAAGATTCGGGGGGCCATAAGAATACGCAGTATTTT.

The CDR3 bases are TGCGCCAGCAGCCAAGAGGTCACAAATCAGCCCCAGCATTTT. Residues: CASSQEVTNQPQHF. This rearrangement joins TRBV4-1 to TRBJ1-5; D remains ambiguous. This CDR3 comprises 14 residues. Trimming removed 0 bases from V and 4 bases from J, with 7 bases in between. Germline values: CDR1 MGHRA, CDR2 YSYEKL.

The V call is TRBV6-1, the J call TRBJ2-3; 14 nucleotides align to TRBD2. There are 15 residues in the CDR3. Trimming removed 7 bases from V and 4 bases from J; junction bases left unmatched: 4. CDR1 MNHNS and CDR2 SASEGT come from the germline V gene. The CDR3 DNA sequence: TGTGCCAGCACCGGACTAGCGGGGGGCTCAGATACGCAGTATTTT. It specifies CASTGLAGGSDTQYF.

This clone was found once. V gene TRBV7-9 combines with J gene TRBJ1-2; 10 positions agree with TRBD1. This CDR3 region has 14 residues. V lost 5 bases and J lost 4; bases outside the gene matches: 4. Germline values: CDR1 SEHNR, CDR2 FQNEAQ (reference sequence). CDR3 protein: CASSRDRGGYGYTF. The CDR3 DNA sequence: TGTGCCAGCAGCCGGGACAGGGGCGGCTATGGCTACACCTTC.